These 13 T cell receptor beta chains were all obtained from the same sample, sequenced in a study of cytomegalovirus exposure and HLA in healthy donors. Assay used: immunoSEQ multiplex PCR; TCRdb lists only in-frame clones, some missing. The table records roughly 300,000 clones, 86% of them present only once. The sequencing sample was made of PBMCs. The receptors come from a woman younger than 35 in good health and CMV-seronegative.

This chain uses TRBV29-1 with TRBJ1-1, with TRBD1 as a possible D gene (6 bases). CDR3 length equals 13 residues. Germline V lookup: CDR1 SQVTM, CDR2 ANQGSEA. V lost 5 bases and J lost 1, with 11 bases in between. The CDR3 loop is CSVRGQPNTEAFF. In DNA, the CDR3 is TGCAGCGTTAGAGGACAGCCGAACACTGAAGCTTTCTTT. The full variable domain, its missing parts supplied by reference TRBV29-1 and TRBJ1-1, is SAVISQKPSRDICQRGTSLTIQCQVDSQVTMMFWYRQQPGQSLTLIATANQGSEATYESGFVIDKFPISRPNLTFSTLTVSNMSPEDSSIYLCSVRGQPNTEAFFGQGTRLTVV.

This chain joins TRBV10-3 and TRBJ1-4, with D maybe TRBD1 (5 bases). The germline V gene has CDR1 ENHRY and CDR2 SYGVKD. V was trimmed by 0 bases and J by 8 bases, leaving 16 bases between them. This CDR3 contains 16 residues. The CDR3 DNA sequence: TGTGCCATCAGTGAGTCGATAACACCCCAGGGAGAAAAACTGTTTTTT. It specifies CAISESITPQGEKLFF.

The CDR3 spells CASRSPWDRGFNTEAFF. The CDR3 nucleotides are TGTGCCAGCAGAAGCCCCTGGGACAGGGGTTTTAACACTGAAGCTTTCTTT. The V and J genes are TRBV28 and TRBJ1-1; 10 nucleotides align to TRBD1. Germline V gene lookup returns CDR1 MDHEN and CDR2 SYDVKM. The CDR3 consists of 17 residues. J lost 2 bases, V lost 6 bases, and 12 bases had no gene match.

The CDR3 DNA reads as TGTGCCAGCTCACCAAACCAGGGTCGCGGCTACACCTTC. This sequence encodes CASSPNQGRGYTF. The rearrangement joins TRBV18 to TRBJ1-2; maybe TRBD1 (5 bases). The CDR3 sequence is 13 residues long. Germline lookup yields CDR1 KGHSH and CDR2 LQKENI. The V and J ends lost 2 bases and 8 bases respectively, with 12 bases between them. Full variable domain (outside the CDR3, taken from reference TRBV18 and TRBJ1-2): NAGVMQNPRHLVRRRGQEARLRCSPMKGHSHVYWYRQLPEEGLKFMVYLQKENIIDESGMPKERFSAEFPKEGPSILRIQQVVRGDSAAYFCASSPNQGRGYTFGSGTRLTVV.

This chain joins TRBV7-9 and TRBJ2-7; D is possibly TRBD1 (8 bases). The CDR3 is 15 residues long. V gave up 5 bases and J gave up 3 bases, with 17 bases separating them. CDR1 is SEHNR and CDR2 is FQNEAQ in the germline V gene (reference sequence). CDR3 in DNA: TGTGCCAGCAGCCCCAGCGGGACAGGAAACTACGAGCAGTACTTC. Its translation is CASSPSGTGNYEQYF.

V gene TRBV28 combines with J gene TRBJ2-1; D is perhaps TRBD1 (5 bases). This CDR3 spans 20 amino acids. V dropped 2 bases and J dropped 0 bases, with 23 bases sitting between them. Germline loops: CDR1 MDHEN, CDR2 SYDVKM. The DNA of the CDR3 is TGTGCCAGCAGTTTAGTGGCTTATTTTGGGGCACCAAGCTCCTACAATGAGCAGTTCTTC. Its protein is CASSLVAYFGAPSSYNEQFF.

This clone appeared a single time. The V gene is TRBV6-4, the J gene TRBJ1-1; TRBD1 aligns across 10 bases. CDR1 is MRHNA, CDR2 SNTAGT, per germline. V lost 4 bases to trimming and J lost 1 base; unmatched junction nucleotides: 9. This CDR3 spans 17 amino acids. This CDR3 reads CASSASGTGVGNTEAFF. For the CDR3, the DNA is TGTGCCAGCAGTGCCTCCGGGACAGGGGTTGGGAACACTGAAGCTTTCTTT.

The chain couples TRBV5-4 to TRBJ1-2; TRBD1 agrees at 7 bases. CDR1 SGHNT and CDR2 YYREEE come from the germline V gene (reference sequence). J was trimmed by 4 bases and V by 0 bases; bases with no gene match: 6. CDR3 length equals 15 residues. CDR3 bases: TGTGCCAGCAGCTTGGTCGGCAGGGGGGCCTATGGCTACACCTTC. Its translation: CASSLVGRGAYGYTF.

This chain uses TRBV18 with TRBJ2-3; a possible D gene is TRBD2 (6 bases). V lost 3 bases and J lost 1, with 14 bases in between. In germline, CDR1 is KGHSH, CDR2 LQKENI. The CDR3 extends over 16 amino acids. CDR3 nucleotide sequence: TGTGCCAGCTCACCCACCGGGACTGGAGGCACAGATACGCAGTATTTT. It translates to CASSPTGTGGTDTQYF.

The chain links TRBV6-5 to TRBJ2-7; 11 nucleotides align to TRBD2. The CDR3 has 14 amino acids. V gave up 5 bases and J gave up 4 bases; unmatched junction bases: 4. Looked up from germline, CDR1 is MNHEY and CDR2 is SVGAGI. DNA for the CDR3: TGTGCCAGCAGTACTAGCGGGAGTGTTTACGAGCAGTACTTC. This sequence encodes CASSTSGSVYEQYF.

The chain combines TRBV29-1 with TRBJ2-1; TRBD2 matches 15 bases. After removal of 4 bases from V and 9 bases from J, the junction contained 16 bases not matched to a gene. Germline V gene data show CDR1 as SQVTM and CDR2 as ANQGSEA. The CDR3 length is 18 residues. The CDR3 is CSVVGGTSGRRGWGEQFF. The CDR3 DNA follows: TGCAGCGTTGTAGGAGGGACTAGCGGGAGGCGCGGGTGGGGTGAGCAGTTCTTC.

This chain uses TRBV6-4 with TRBJ2-1; 13 bases line up with TRBD2. J was trimmed by 7 bases and V by 2 bases; bases with no gene match: 5. CDR1 is MRHNA and CDR2 is SNTAGT in the germline V gene. CDR3 length: 16 residues. CDR3 sequence (DNA): TGTGCCAGCAGTGACGGACTAGCGGGAGTTGGGAATGAGCAGTTCTTC. It specifies CASSDGLAGVGNEQFF.

The chain links TRBV30 to TRBJ2-5; D uncertain. This CDR3 region has 11 residues. The germline V gene has CDR1 GTSNPN and CDR2 SVGIG (reference sequence). CDR3 bases: TGTGGGGCCACCCCGCGCGAGACCCAGTACTTC. Its protein product is CGATPRETQYF.